The 15 T cell receptor beta chains below all came from one sample that was sequenced in a study of control samples from healthy donors and cancer patients. Only in-frame clones appear in the TCRdb table, and some are missing; sequencing was by immunoSEQ multiplex PCR. The data hold around 75,000 clones, with about 92% observed a single time. The specimen was blood. The receptors originated from an older woman in good health.

The CDR3 coding sequence is TGCAGCGTTGGACAGGGGGGCACAGATACGCAGTATTTT. Translating it yields CSVGQGGTDTQYF. The chain uses TRBV29-1 and TRBJ2-3; 9 nucleotides line up with TRBD1. J lost 1 base, V lost 4 bases, and 0 bases had no gene match. Germline V gives CDR1 SQVTM, CDR2 ANQGSEA. The CDR3 spans 13 residues.

V gene TRBV18 combines with J gene TRBJ1-5, with D unresolved. V gave up 1 base and J gave up 0 bases, with 10 bases separating them. Germline CDR1 reads KGHSH; CDR2 reads LQKENI. The CDR3 totals 16 residues. The CDR3 nucleotides read TGTGCCAGCTCACCACGCAGTCAATCTAGCAATCAGCCCCAGCATTTT. Translating it yields CASSPRSQSSNQPQHF.

The rearrangement uses TRBV18 and TRBJ2-7; 8 positions match TRBD1. The CDR3 consists of 14 residues. In germline, CDR1 is KGHSH, CDR2 LQKENI. Trimming took 3 bases from V and 2 from J; bases not matched to a gene: 3. The CDR3 loop reads CASSPDRVTYEQYF. CDR3 DNA sequence: TGTGCCAGCTCACCGGACAGGGTCACCTACGAGCAGTACTTC.

V and J are TRBV5-1 and TRBJ1-2; the match to TRBD1 covers 7 bases. The CDR3 has 13 residues. J gave up 6 bases and V 4 bases, and 6 bases lay outside the gene matches. Germline V gene lookup returns CDR1 SGHRS and CDR2 YFSETQ. CDR3 protein: CASSPGQDDGYTF. CDR3 coding DNA: TGCGCCAGCAGCCCTGGACAGGACGATGGCTACACCTTC.

V and J are TRBV2 and TRBJ2-2, with 10 bases lining up with TRBD2. Trimming took 2 bases from V and 7 from J; bases not matched to a gene: 13. The CDR3 is made up of 18 amino acids. Germline-derived CDR1 and CDR2 are SNHLY and FYNNEI. The CDR3 here is CASSERGSLAGAGGELFF. The CDR3 DNA sequence: TGTGCCAGCAGTGAAAGGGGCAGTCTAGCGGGAGCTGGCGGGGAGCTGTTTTTT.

The chain couples TRBV5-1 to TRBJ2-1; 9 nucleotides agree with TRBD2. V was pared by 1 base and J by 5 bases, with 4 bases of the junction left unmatched. Germline CDR1 SGHRS, CDR2 YFSETQ. This CDR3 has 15 amino acids. DNA for the CDR3: TGCGCCAGCAGCTTGCCTAGCGGGACAAACAATGAGCAGTTCTTC. This encodes CASSLPSGTNNEQFF.

The V gene is TRBV28, the J gene TRBJ1-2; TRBD1 matches at 11 bases. V shed 7 bases and J 2 bases; nucleotides not matched to a gene: 12. The germline CDR1 and CDR2 sequences are MDHEN and SYDVKM. The CDR3 runs 17 residues. The CDR3 protein is CASNQGGQGVFNYGYTF. The CDR3 region has the DNA TGTGCCAGCAATCAAGGGGGACAGGGGGTGTTCAACTATGGCTACACCTTC.

This clone was picked up a small number of times. Written as DNA, the CDR3 is TGTGCCAGCAGCTTAGCGAACTCCTACGAGCAGTACTTC. Protein product: CASSLANSYEQYF. The chain is built from TRBV6-2 or TRBV6-3 and TRBJ2-7; D may be TRBD2 (5 bases). The CDR3 has 13 amino acids. Trimming left V 6 bases short and J 0 bases short, with 9 bases between. Germline-derived CDR1 and CDR2 are MNHEY and SVGEGT.

The genes are TRBV20-1 and TRBJ2-7; no firm D call. Germline V gene sequence: CDR1 DFQATT, CDR2 SNEGSKA (reference sequence). The CDR3 consists of 13 residues. Trimming took 3 bases from V and 5 from J, leaving 14 bases between them. As DNA, the CDR3 is TGCAGTGCTAGTCAGTTCAGTCAAAACGAGCAGTACTTC. This codes for CSASQFSQNEQYF.

The chain has TRBV5-6 and TRBJ1-6; D gene uncertain. V dropped 4 bases and J dropped 4 bases, with 18 bases sitting between them. Germline V lookup: CDR1 SGHDT, CDR2 YYEEEE. CDR3 length: 17 amino acids. CDR3 residues: CASSRADGPSYNSPLHF. The CDR3 DNA sequence: TGTGCCAGCAGCCGGGCGGATGGTCCGTCTTATAATTCACCCCTCCACTTT.

The J gene is TRBJ2-6, the V gene TRBV18; D tentatively reads TRBD1 or TRBD2 (5 bases each). Trimming left V 2 bases short and J 10 bases short, with 18 bases between. The CDR3 is made up of 16 amino acids. Germline V gives CDR1 KGHSH, CDR2 LQKENI. The CDR3 region is CASSPGAGSRLNVLTF. The CDR3 nucleotides are TGTGCCAGCTCACCAGGGGCGGGCTCGAGGTTAAACGTCCTGACTTTC.

This clone has just one count. The chain couples TRBV7-9 to TRBJ1-1; D may be TRBD1 (5 bases). Trimming removed 2 bases from V and 1 base from J, with 11 bases in between. The length of the CDR3 is 15 residues. Germline V gene lookup returns CDR1 SEHNR and CDR2 FQNEAQ (reference sequence). The chain's CDR3 is CASSLHRGPNTEAFF. In nucleotides, the CDR3 is TGTGCCAGCAGCTTACACCGGGGACCGAACACTGAAGCTTTCTTT.

This chain connects TRBV7-9 to TRBJ2-5, with 9 positions matching TRBD1. CDR3 length equals 14 residues. V shed 3 bases and J 5 bases; nucleotides not matched to a gene: 4. Germline lookup yields CDR1 SEHNR and CDR2 FQNEAQ (reference sequence). This chain's CDR3 is CASSLGQGVETQYF. CDR3 coding DNA: TGTGCCAGCAGCTTGGGACAGGGAGTGGAGACCCAGTACTTC.

This clone was recorded only once. V is TRBV3-1 (or the pseudogene TRBV3-2) and J is TRBJ1-2, with D hard to call. The CDR3 extends over 15 amino acids. Trimming removed 0 bases at V and 4 bases at J, with 12 bases between. Germline V gives CDR1 LGHDT, CDR2 YNNKEL (reference sequence). The CDR3 protein is CASSQDDTGVYGYTF. The CDR3 nucleotides read TGTGCCAGCAGCCAAGATGATACGGGCGTCTATGGCTACACCTTC.

The rearrangement links TRBV7-2 to TRBJ2-3, with D hard to call. V gave up 2 bases and J gave up 2 bases, with 5 bases separating them. CDR1 is SGHTA, CDR2 FQGNSA, per germline. The CDR3 has 13 amino acids. CDR3 protein: CASSLPPTDTQYF. The CDR3 nucleotides read TGTGCCAGCAGCTTACCCCCCACAGATACGCAGTATTTT.